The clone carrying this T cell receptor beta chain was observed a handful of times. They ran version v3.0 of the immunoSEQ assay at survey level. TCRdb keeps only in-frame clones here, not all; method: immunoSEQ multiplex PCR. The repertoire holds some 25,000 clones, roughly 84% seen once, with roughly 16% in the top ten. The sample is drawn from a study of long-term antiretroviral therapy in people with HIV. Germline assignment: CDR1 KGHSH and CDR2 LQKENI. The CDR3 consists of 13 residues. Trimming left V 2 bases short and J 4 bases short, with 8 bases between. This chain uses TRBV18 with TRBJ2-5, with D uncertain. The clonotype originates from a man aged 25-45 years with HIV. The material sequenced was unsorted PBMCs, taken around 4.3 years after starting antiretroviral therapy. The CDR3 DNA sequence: TGTGCCAGCTCACCATTGGCTGGAGAGACCCAGTACTTC. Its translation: CASSPLAGETQYF.